This T cell receptor (beta chain) was profiled in a study of T-cell memory formation after mild COVID-19. In this sample, this clonotype turned up many times. Its target is unknown. Study-level points and caveats: Clones contracting across day 15 to 85 had a balanced CD4/CD8 profile; later expanding clones leaned CD4+. CD4+ contracting clones were found mainly in CM and EM, and CD8+ ones in EMRA.

The TCR alpha and TCR beta cDNA libraries, bearing sample barcodes and UMIs, were generated by 5'RACE using constant-segment primers. TCRdb re-analysed the 5' RACE reads in MiXCR, keeping a single row per CDR3 protein. The table lists about 110,000 distinct CDR3 sequences, about 17% of them singletons, with 28% in the top ten. The sample comprised PBMCs or a T cell subset sorted from them (not recorded which). The TCR sequence derives from an adult woman who had mild COVID-19 (a few samples of this study predate the infection). Cell type and time point are not known.

In DNA form, the CDR3 reads TGTGCCAGCAGCCCTCCCAGGGATTTGAGCTCCTACAATGAGCAGTTCTTC. Protein: CASSPPRDLSSYNEQFF. V gene TRBV7-9 combines with J gene TRBJ2-1; TRBD1 is a possible D gene (5 bases). The V gene lost 5 bases and the J gene lost 0 bases, with 17 bases spanning the gap. Germline V gene sequence: CDR1 SEHNR, CDR2 FQNEAQ (reference sequence). This CDR3 comprises 17 residues.